The clone carrying this T cell receptor beta chain has just a few counts. Its antigen is still unknown. The sample belongs to a study of T cells after yellow fever vaccination. Looking at the study overall: Low-cell-number fractions were prepared with SMART-Seq v4 Ultra Low Input. Study conclusions and caveats: Shared CD4/CD8 clonotypes were a small share, likely from convergent recombination. Though weaker, the secondary response peaked faster, on day 5 versus 15.

As TCR cDNA was made by 5'RACE template switching, a universal primer site and UMIs were added. TCRdb independently ran MiXCR on the 5' RACE reads; one entry per CDR3 protein. The repertoire holds 450,000 to 650,000 distinct CDR3 sequences, with roughly 14% as singletons. The source is a man between 25 and 39 years old who received the YFV17D yellow fever vaccine. The source material was PBMCs, sampled on the day of the yellow fever booster vaccination.

CDR3 residues: CSARMGANEQFF. CDR3 in DNA: TGCAGTGCTAGGATGGGAGCAAATGAGCAGTTCTTC. The chain links TRBV20-1 to TRBJ2-1, with D possibly being TRBD2 (5 bases). The CDR3 has 12 amino acids. Per the germline V gene, CDR1 is DFQATT and CDR2 is SNEGSKA (reference sequence). Between the trimmed V and J ends, which lost 3 bases and 7 bases, there was a span of 10 bases.